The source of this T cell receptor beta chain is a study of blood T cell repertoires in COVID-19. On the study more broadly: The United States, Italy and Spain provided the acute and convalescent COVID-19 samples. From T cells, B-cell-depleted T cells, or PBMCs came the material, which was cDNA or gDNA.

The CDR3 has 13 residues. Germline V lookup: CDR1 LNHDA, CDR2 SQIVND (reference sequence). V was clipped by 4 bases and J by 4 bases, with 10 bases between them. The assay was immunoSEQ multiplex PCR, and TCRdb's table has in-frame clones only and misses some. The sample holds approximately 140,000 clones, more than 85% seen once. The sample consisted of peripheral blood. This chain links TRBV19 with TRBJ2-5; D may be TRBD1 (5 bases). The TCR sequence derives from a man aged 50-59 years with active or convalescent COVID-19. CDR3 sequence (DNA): TGTGCCAGTAGTAAAGGGGTTTCAGAGACCCAGTACTTC. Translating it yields CASSKGVSETQYF.